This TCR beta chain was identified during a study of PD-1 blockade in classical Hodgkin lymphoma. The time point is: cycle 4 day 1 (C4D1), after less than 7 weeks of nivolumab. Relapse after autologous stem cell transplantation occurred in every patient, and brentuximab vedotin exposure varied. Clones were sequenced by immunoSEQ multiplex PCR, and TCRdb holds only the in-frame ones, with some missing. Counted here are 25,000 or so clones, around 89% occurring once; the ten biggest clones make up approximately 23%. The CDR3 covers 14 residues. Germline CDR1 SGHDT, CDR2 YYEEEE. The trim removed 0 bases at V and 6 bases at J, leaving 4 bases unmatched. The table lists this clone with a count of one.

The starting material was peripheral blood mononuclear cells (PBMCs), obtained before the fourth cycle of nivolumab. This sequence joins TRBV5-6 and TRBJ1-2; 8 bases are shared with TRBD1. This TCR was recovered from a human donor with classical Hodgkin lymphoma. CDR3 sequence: CASSLGDRIDGYTF. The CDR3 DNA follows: TGTGCCAGCAGCTTGGGGGACAGGATCGATGGCTACACCTTC. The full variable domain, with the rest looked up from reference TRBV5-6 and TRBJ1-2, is DAGVTQSPTHLIKTRGQQVTLRCSPKSGHDTVSWYQQALGQGPQFIFQYYEEEERQRGNFPDRFSGHQFPNYSSELNVNALLLGDSALYLCASSLGDRIDGYTFGSGTRLTVV.